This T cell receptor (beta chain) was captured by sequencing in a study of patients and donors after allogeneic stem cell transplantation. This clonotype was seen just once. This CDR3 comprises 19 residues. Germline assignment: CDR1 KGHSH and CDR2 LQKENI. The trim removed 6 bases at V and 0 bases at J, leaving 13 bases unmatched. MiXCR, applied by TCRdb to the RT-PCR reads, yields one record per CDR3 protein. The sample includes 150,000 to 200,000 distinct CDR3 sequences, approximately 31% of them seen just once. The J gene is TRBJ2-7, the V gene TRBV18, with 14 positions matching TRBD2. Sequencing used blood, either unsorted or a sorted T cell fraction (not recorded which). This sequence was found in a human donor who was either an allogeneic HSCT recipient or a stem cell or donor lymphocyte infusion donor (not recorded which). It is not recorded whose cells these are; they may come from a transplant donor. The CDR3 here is CASSSPSGTSGSRSYEQYF. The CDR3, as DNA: TGTGCCAGCTCGTCCCCTTCCGGGACTAGCGGGAGCCGCTCCTACGAGCAGTACTTC.